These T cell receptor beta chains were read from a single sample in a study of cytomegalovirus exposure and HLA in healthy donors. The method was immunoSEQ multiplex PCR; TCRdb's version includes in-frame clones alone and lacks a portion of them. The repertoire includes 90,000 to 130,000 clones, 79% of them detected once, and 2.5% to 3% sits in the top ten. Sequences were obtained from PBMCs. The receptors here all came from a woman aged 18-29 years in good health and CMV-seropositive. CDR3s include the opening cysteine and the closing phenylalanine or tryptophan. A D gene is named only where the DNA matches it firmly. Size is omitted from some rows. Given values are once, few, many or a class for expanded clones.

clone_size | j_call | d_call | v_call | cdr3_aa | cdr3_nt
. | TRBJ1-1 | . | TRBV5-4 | CASSSGQNTEAFF | TGTGCCAGCAGCTCCGGACAGAACACTGAAGCTTTCTTT
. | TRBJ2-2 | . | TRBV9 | CASSPRGGGGDSIGELFF | TGTGCCAGCAGCCCGAGAGGTGGAGGGGGCGATTCGATCGGGGAGCTGTTTTTT
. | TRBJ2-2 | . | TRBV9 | CASSVYRNTGELFF | TGTGCCAGCAGCGTATACAGGAACACCGGGGAGCTGTTTTTT
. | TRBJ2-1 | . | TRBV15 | CATSRAGHEQFF | TGTGCCACCAGCAGAGCCGGTCATGAGCAGTTCTTC
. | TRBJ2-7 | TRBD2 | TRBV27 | CASRGTGTSGVHEEQYF | TGTGCCAGCAGGGGAACAGGGACTAGCGGGGTCCATGAGGAGCAGTACTTC
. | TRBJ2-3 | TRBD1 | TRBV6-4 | CASSQTGTEDTDTQYF | TGTGCCAGCAGCCAGACCGGGACAGAAGACACAGATACGCAGTATTTT
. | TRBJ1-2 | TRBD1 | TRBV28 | CASWGQGRIYGYTF | TGTGCCAGCTGGGGACAGGGGCGTATATATGGCTACACCTTC
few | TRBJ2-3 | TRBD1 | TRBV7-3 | CASSDPGQGETDTQYF | TGTGCCAGCAGCGACCCGGGACAGGGGGAAACAGATACGCAGTATTTT
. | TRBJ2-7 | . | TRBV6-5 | CASNLYPDSTYEQYF | TGTGCCAGCAACCTATATCCCGACAGCACCTACGAGCAGTACTTC
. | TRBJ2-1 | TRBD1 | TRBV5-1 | CASSLVQGAGLGNEQFF | TGCGCCAGCAGCTTGGTCCAGGGGGCGGGGCTCGGGAATGAGCAGTTCTTC
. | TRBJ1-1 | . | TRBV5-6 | CASSSPRGMNTEAFF | TGTGCCAGCAGCTCCCCCAGGGGAATGAACACTGAAGCTTTCTTT
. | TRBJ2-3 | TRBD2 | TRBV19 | CASSIARLAGGTQYF | TGTGCCAGTAGTATAGCGCGACTAGCGGGAGGTACGCAGTATTTT
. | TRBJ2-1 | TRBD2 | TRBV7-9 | CASSVRTSGRFEQFF | TGTGCCAGCAGCGTCAGGACTAGCGGGAGGTTTGAGCAGTTCTTC
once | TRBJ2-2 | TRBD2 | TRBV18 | CASSPGGSASRTGELFF | TGTGCCAGCTCACCAGGCGGGAGCGCTTCTAGAACCGGGGAGCTGTTTTTT
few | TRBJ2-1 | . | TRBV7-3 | CASSFTDYNEQFF | TGTGCCAGCAGCTTTACAGACTACAATGAGCAGTTCTTC
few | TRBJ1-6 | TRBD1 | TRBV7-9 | CSSSSRDSNSPLHF | TGTTCCAGCAGTTCCCGGGACAGTAATTCACCCCTCCACTTT
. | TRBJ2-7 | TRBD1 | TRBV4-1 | CASSQDRVEQYF | TGCGCCAGCAGCCAGGACAGGGTCGAGCAGTACTTC
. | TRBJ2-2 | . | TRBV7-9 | CASSLVWTLNTGELFF | TGTGCCAGCAGCTTAGTTTGGACATTGAACACCGGGGAGCTGTTTTTT
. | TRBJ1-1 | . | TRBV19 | CASSIQVVNTEAFF | TGTGCCAGTAGTATACAGGTTGTGAACACTGAAGCTTTCTTT
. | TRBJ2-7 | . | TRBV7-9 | CATARAGLYEQYF | TGTGCCACCGCCCGGGCGGGCCTCTACGAGCAGTACTTC
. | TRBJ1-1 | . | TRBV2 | CASTIRQDTEAFF | TGTGCCAGCACCATTAGACAGGACACTGAAGCTTTCTTT
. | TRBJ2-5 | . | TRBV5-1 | CASSAPGQETQYF | TGCGCCAGCAGCGCCCCGGGACAAGAGACCCAGTACTTC
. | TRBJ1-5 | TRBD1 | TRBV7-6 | CASSLGGGGQPQHF | TGTGCCAGCAGCTTAGGAGGGGGCGGTCAGCCCCAGCATTTT
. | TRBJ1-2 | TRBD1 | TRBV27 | CASSLGTGVGYTF | TGTGCCAGCAGTTTGGGAACAGGGGTCGGCTACACCTTC
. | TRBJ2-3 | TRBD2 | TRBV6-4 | CASSRLAADTQYF | TGTGCCAGCAGTCGGCTAGCGGCAGATACGCAGTATTTT
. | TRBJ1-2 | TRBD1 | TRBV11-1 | CASTLGGQGGYTF | TGTGCCAGCACCTTAGGGGGACAGGGCGGCTACACCTTC
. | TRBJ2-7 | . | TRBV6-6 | CASSYSVPTYEQYF | TGTGCCAGCAGTTACTCGGTCCCTACCTACGAGCAGTACTTC
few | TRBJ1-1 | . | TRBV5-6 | CASSFSGWDTEAFF | TGTGCCAGCAGCTTCTCCGGGTGGGACACTGAAGCTTTCTTT
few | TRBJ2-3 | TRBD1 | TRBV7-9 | CASSAWDRGSTDTQYF | TGTGCCAGCAGCGCGTGGGACAGGGGTAGCACAGATACGCAGTATTTT
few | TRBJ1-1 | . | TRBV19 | CASSWTDSNTEAFF | TGTGCCAGTAGCTGGACAGACTCGAACACTGAAGCTTTCTTT
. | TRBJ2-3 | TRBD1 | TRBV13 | CASSIDRDTTQYF | TGTGCCAGCAGCATAGACAGGGATACTACGCAGTATTTT
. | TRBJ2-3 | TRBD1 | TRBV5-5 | CASIRQGAVGDTQYF | TGTGCCAGCATCAGACAGGGGGCTGTTGGAGATACGCAGTATTTT
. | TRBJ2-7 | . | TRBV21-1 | CASSNLLAGLYEQYF | TGTGCCAGCAGCAATCTTCTTGCGGGACTATACGAGCAGTACTTC
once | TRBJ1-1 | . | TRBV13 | CASSLEGRTNTEAFF | TGTGCCAGCAGCTTAGAGGGGCGGACGAACACTGAAGCTTTCTTT
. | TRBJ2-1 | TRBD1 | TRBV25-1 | CASTQGAYEQFF | TGTGCCAGCACCCAGGGGGCATATGAGCAGTTCTTC
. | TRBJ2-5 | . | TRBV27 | CASSESVRETQYF | TGTGCCAGCTCTGAGTCGGTTAGAGAGACCCAGTACTTC
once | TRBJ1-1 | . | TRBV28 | CASSLWFGGNEAFF | TGTGCCAGCAGTTTATGGTTCGGGGGTAATGAAGCTTTCTTT
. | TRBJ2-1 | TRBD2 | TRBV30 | CAWSPLAGYLNEQFF | TGTGCCTGGAGTCCTCTAGCGGGATATCTCAATGAGCAGTTCTTC
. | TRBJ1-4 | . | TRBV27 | CASSLLAQGNEKLFF | TGTGCCAGCAGTTTATTAGCACAGGGTAACGAAAAACTGTTTTTT
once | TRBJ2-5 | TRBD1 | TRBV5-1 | CASSLAGSGGLQETQYF | TGCGCCAGCAGCTTGGCCGGATCAGGGGGCCTCCAAGAGACCCAGTACTTC
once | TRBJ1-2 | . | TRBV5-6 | CASSLLIGVRNTF | TGTGCCAGCAGCTTATTAATAGGGGTGAGAAACACCTTC
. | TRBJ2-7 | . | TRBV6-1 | CASSEAIAQGINEQYF | TGTGCCAGCAGTGAAGCGATTGCGCAGGGTATCAACGAGCAGTACTTC
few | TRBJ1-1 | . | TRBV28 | CASSSENTEAFF | TGTGCCAGCAGTTCAGAGAACACTGAAGCTTTCTTT